The 29 T cell receptor beta chains presented below share a single source sample, sequenced in a study of cytomegalovirus exposure and HLA in healthy donors. PCR employed 60 Vbeta and 13 Jbeta primers. Profiling relied on immunoSEQ multiplex PCR, and the TCRdb table lists in-frame clones only, not all of them. Among more than 200,000 clones listed, 70% to 80% were seen once. Sequenced material: PBMCs. These receptors were collected from a man aged 35-49 years in good health and CMV-seronegative.

This rearrangement joins TRBV5-1 to TRBJ2-3; 11 bases map to TRBD2. The CDR3 has 16 residues. Germline CDR1 reads SGHRS; CDR2 reads YFSETQ. The ends lost 5 bases at V and 0 bases at J; junction bases unmatched: 5. DNA for the CDR3: TGCGCCAGCAGGACTAGCGGGACAAAGAGCACAGATACGCAGTATTTT. It is translated as CASRTSGTKSTDTQYF.

J is TRBJ2-3 and V is TRBV10-3; D remains ambiguous. Germline CDR1 reads ENHRY; CDR2 reads SYGVKD. The CDR3 has 16 amino acids. Trimming shortened V by 4 bases and J by 0 bases, and 14 bases separated the two germline ends. CDR3 sequence (DNA): TGTGCCATCAGTGGTGATAGCTCTTCTAGCACAGATACGCAGTATTTT. This codes for CAISGDSSSSTDTQYF.

As concerns this clone: At the DNA level, this CDR3 is encoded by other sequences in the same sample as well. This chain links TRBV27 with TRBJ2-7; 8 nucleotides align to TRBD1. This CDR3 spans 14 amino acids. From germline, CDR1 is MNHEY and CDR2 SMNVEV (reference sequence). The V gene end was trimmed by 5 bases and the J gene end by 1 base; junction bases not matched to a gene: 4. CDR3 DNA: TGTGCCAGCAGTCCCAGGACAGGGTCCTACGAGCAGTACTTC. It codes for CASSPRTGSYEQYF.

The sample holds a few counts of this clone. This chain uses TRBV25-1 with TRBJ1-5; 7 nucleotides match TRBD1. Germline CDR1 reads MGHDK; CDR2 reads SYGVNS. The CDR3 is made up of 14 amino acids. J was trimmed by 9 bases and V by 2 bases; bases with no gene match: 7. CDR3 nucleotide sequence: TGTGCCAGCAGTGAAGCAGGGGGGTGGGGGCCCCAGCATTTT. Amino acids: CASSEAGGWGPQHF.

Only one count was recorded for this clone. The rearrangement joins TRBV15 to TRBJ2-5; tentative D call: TRBD1 (7 bases). V was trimmed by 0 bases and J by 9 bases, leaving 17 bases between them. The CDR3 runs 15 residues. Germline CDR1 and CDR2: LNHNV and YYDKDF (reference sequence). The CDR3 DNA follows: TGTGCCACCAGCAGAGAGGGGGGACAGTGGGAAGCCCAGTACTTC. Its translation: CATSREGGQWEAQYF.

This clone was observed a single time. This chain links TRBV4-1 with TRBJ2-4; D gene uncertain. Germline CDR1 is MGHRA and CDR2 is YSYEKL. The CDR3 spans 13 residues. The V and J ends lost 3 bases and 7 bases respectively, with 10 bases between them. CDR3 DNA: TGCGCCAGCAGCCAGCCCGACGGGAACATTCAGTACTTC. This codes for CASSQPDGNIQYF.

This chain connects TRBV7-9 to TRBJ1-1, with D uncertain. The CDR3 covers 11 residues. The germline V gene has CDR1 SEHNR and CDR2 FQNEAQ (reference sequence). V lost 8 bases to trimming and J lost 7 bases, with 11 bases between them. CDR3 DNA: TGTGCCAGCCTAAGAGGGAATGAAGCTTTCTTT. It yields the protein CASLRGNEAFF.

The chain combines TRBV27 with TRBJ2-1, with TRBD1 as a possible D gene (5 bases). V dropped 3 bases and J dropped 6 bases, with 9 bases sitting between them. The CDR3 sequence is 13 residues long. Germline V gene lookup returns CDR1 MNHEY and CDR2 SMNVEV (reference sequence). The CDR3 coding sequence is TGTGCCAGCAGTTTTCAGGGTAGCAATGAGCAGTTCTTC. Protein: CASSFQGSNEQFF.

This rearrangement joins TRBV6-5 to TRBJ1-5, with unresolved D. Trimming stripped 8 bases from V and 1 base from J, with 9 bases between. The CDR3 totals 13 residues. CDR1 is MNHEY, CDR2 SVGAGI, per germline. The DNA for the CDR3 is TGTGCCAGCCACTTTGAAAGCAATCAGCCCCAGCATTTT. Encoded protein: CASHFESNQPQHF.

This sequence joins TRBV29-1 and TRBJ1-2, with 8 bases fitting TRBD1. The CDR3 loop spans 15 amino acids. Per germline, CDR1 SQVTM and CDR2 ANQGSEA. V lost 6 bases and J lost 3; bases outside the gene matches: 12. The CDR3 protein is CSVAARGQADYGYTF. Here the CDR3 DNA reads TGCAGCGTGGCAGCCAGGGGGCAGGCGGACTATGGCTACACCTTC.

This sequence joins TRBV5-6 and TRBJ2-3; 9 bases map to TRBD2. CDR3 length: 16 residues. Germline assignment: CDR1 SGHDT and CDR2 YYEEEE. Trimming removed 4 bases from V and 0 bases from J; junction bases left unmatched: 6. The CDR3: CASSIGGGASTDTQYF. CDR3 coding DNA: TGTGCCAGCAGCATCGGCGGGGGGGCTAGCACAGATACGCAGTATTTT.

CDR3 sequence (DNA): TGTGCCAGCAGCTTGATGGGGCAAAACACCGGGGAGCTGTTTTTT. It is translated as CASSLMGQNTGELFF. V is TRBV5-8 and J is TRBJ2-2, with D tentatively TRBD1 (5 bases). Germline V gene data show CDR1 as SGHTS and CDR2 as YDEGEE. The CDR3 is 15 amino acids. V was shortened by 1 base and J by 2 bases, with 9 bases between the two germline ends.

This clone was seen a handful of times. Other DNA sequences in the sample encode the same CDR3. Here the CDR3 reads CASSLEGQGHGYTF. The CDR3 region has the DNA TGTGCCAGCAGCTTGGAGGGGCAGGGCCATGGCTACACCTTC. The V call is TRBV5-5, the J call TRBJ1-2, with D perhaps matching TRBD1 (5 bases). From germline, CDR1 is SGHKS and CDR2 YYEKEE (reference sequence). V was pared by 0 bases and J by 6 bases, with 12 bases between. This CDR3 has 14 residues. Based on the CDR3 plus reference TRBV5-5 and TRBJ1-2, the full variable domain is DAGVTQSPTHLIKTRGQQVTLRCSPISGHKSVSWYQQVLGQGPQFIFQYYEKEERGRGNFPDRFSARQFPNYSSELNVNALLLGDSALYLCASSLEGQGHGYTFGSGTRLTVV.

This chain's CDR3 is CASSAGTDYGYTF. The CDR3 bases are TGTGCCAGCAGCGCAGGGACAGACTATGGCTACACCTTC. This rearrangement joins TRBV5-6 to TRBJ1-2, with 7 bases matching TRBD1. Germline loops: CDR1 SGHDT, CDR2 YYEEEE. Trimming took 4 bases from V and 3 from J; bases not matched to a gene: 3. This CDR3 is 13 amino acids long.

The chain carries TRBV2 and TRBJ2-1; a possible D gene is TRBD2 (6 bases). The CDR3 extends over 18 amino acids. Germline V gene data show CDR1 as SNHLY and CDR2 as FYNNEI. V gave up 0 bases and J gave up 3 bases, with 18 bases separating them. This chain's CDR3 is CASSEAGRAGPFYNEQFF. The CDR3 DNA is TGTGCCAGCAGTGAAGCGGGGCGGGCGGGGCCGTTCTACAATGAGCAGTTCTTC.

The chain couples TRBV27 to TRBJ1-1; D possibly corresponds to TRBD1 (5 bases). V was clipped by 5 bases and J by 0 bases, with 16 bases between them. The CDR3 extends over 16 amino acids. Germline lookup yields CDR1 MNHEY and CDR2 SMNVEV (reference sequence). This CDR3 is CASSVDRFTLNTEAFF. Written as DNA, the CDR3 is TGTGCCAGCAGTGTCGACAGATTTACTTTGAACACTGAAGCTTTCTTT.

This rearrangement joins TRBV30 to TRBJ2-1; TRBD2 agrees at 8 bases. Germline CDR1 is GTSNPN and CDR2 is SVGIG (reference sequence). J gave up 1 base and V 3 bases, and 2 bases lay outside the gene matches. This CDR3 has 14 residues. The CDR3 here is CAWRLAGSYNEQFF. CDR3 coding DNA: TGTGCCTGGAGGCTAGCGGGTTCCTACAATGAGCAGTTCTTC. The full variable domain, its missing parts supplied by reference TRBV30 and TRBJ2-1, is SQTIHQWPATLVQPVGSPLSLECTVEGTSNPNLYWYRQAAGRGLQLLFYSVGIGQISSEVPQNLSASRPQDRQFILSSKKLLLSDSGFYLCAWRLAGSYNEQFFGPGTRLTVL.

This chain connects TRBV27 to TRBJ2-5; TRBD2 matches at 10 bases. CDR3 size: 17 residues. CDR1 is MNHEY and CDR2 is SMNVEV in the germline V gene (reference sequence). J lost 4 bases, V lost 6 bases, and 14 bases had no gene match. The DNA of the CDR3 is TGTGCCAGCAGCCTAGACGGGCTAGCGGGAGCGAGAGAGACCCAGTACTTC. It yields the protein CASSLDGLAGARETQYF.

This chain links TRBV5-6 with TRBJ2-1, with a weak D call TRBD2 (6 bases). Germline CDR1 reads SGHDT; CDR2 reads YYEEEE. The CDR3 has 17 residues. V gave up 3 bases and J gave up 7 bases, with 23 bases separating them. CDR3 in amino acids: CASSWGVFQGEGNEQFF. For the CDR3, the DNA is TGTGCCAGCAGCTGGGGGGTTTTCCAGGGCGAGGGGAATGAGCAGTTCTTC.

This chain uses TRBV2 with TRBJ1-5; TRBD1 aligns across 7 bases. V lost 2 bases and J lost 0; bases outside the gene matches: 4. This CDR3 spans 16 amino acids. Germline lookup yields CDR1 SNHLY and CDR2 FYNNEI. This chain's CDR3 is CASSEPGGNSNQPQHF. The CDR3 DNA is TGTGCCAGCAGTGAACCAGGGGGGAATAGCAATCAGCCCCAGCATTTT.

The gene calls are TRBV6-6 and TRBJ2-1; perhaps TRBD2 as D (5 bases). The germline V gene has CDR1 MNHNY and CDR2 SVGAGI (reference sequence). Trimming removed 2 bases from V and 8 bases from J, with 13 bases in between. This CDR3 has 14 residues. This CDR3 reads CASSYGEGGDEQFF. The CDR3 DNA reads TGTGCCAGCAGTTACGGCGAGGGTGGAGATGAGCAGTTCTTC.

With respect to this clone: Distinct nucleotide sequences in the sample also encode this CDR3. The chain uses TRBV6-6 and TRBJ2-5; 10 positions agree with TRBD2. Germline V lookup: CDR1 MNHNY, CDR2 SVGAGI (reference sequence). V gave up 5 bases and J gave up 2 bases; unmatched junction bases: 5. The CDR3 is 15 amino acids. The CDR3 sequence is CASSPGLAPQETQYF. The CDR3 DNA is TGTGCCAGCAGTCCGGGACTAGCGCCTCAAGAGACCCAGTACTTC.

This clone has only one observation. The chain links TRBV29-1 to TRBJ2-5, with 8 bases matching TRBD1. CDR1 and CDR2 (germline): SQVTM, ANQGSEA. This CDR3 comprises 12 residues. With 3 bases clipped from V and 7 bases from J, the junction kept 4 bases outside the gene matches. CDR3 residues: CSVDRGLGTQYF. CDR3 in DNA: TGCAGCGTTGACAGGGGGCTCGGGACCCAGTACTTC.

The rearrangement links TRBV9 to TRBJ2-2, with 8 bases lining up with TRBD1. The CDR3 is made up of 15 amino acids. With V trimmed by 3 bases and J by 5 bases, 6 bases remained unmatched. The germline CDR1 and CDR2 sequences are SGDLS and YYNGEE. The CDR3 loop reads CASSAQGVGTGELFF. CDR3 sequence (DNA): TGTGCCAGCAGCGCACAGGGGGTTGGGACCGGGGAGCTGTTTTTT.

This rearrangement joins TRBV18 to TRBJ2-7; D unclear. Germline CDR1 reads KGHSH; CDR2 reads LQKENI. The CDR3 sequence is 13 residues long. Trimming removed 4 bases at V and 0 bases at J, with 7 bases between. Written as DNA, the CDR3 is TGTGCCAGCTCACTCCCCTCCTCCTACGAGCAGTACTTC. This translates into CASSLPSSYEQYF. Combining the CDR3 with reference TRBV18 and TRBJ2-7 gives the whole variable domain NAGVMQNPRHLVRRRGQEARLRCSPMKGHSHVYWYRQLPEEGLKFMVYLQKENIIDESGMPKERFSAEFPKEGPSILRIQQVVRGDSAAYFCASSLPSSYEQYFGPGTRLTVT.

CDR3 in DNA: TGTGCCAGCAGCGGAGATCGGCTTGAGCAGTTCTTC. Protein: CASSGDRLEQFF. V is TRBV6-5 and J is TRBJ2-1; D is unclear. Germline V gene sequence: CDR1 MNHEY, CDR2 SVGAGI. CDR3 length equals 12 residues. The V end lost 6 bases, the J end lost 9 bases, and 12 bases lay between the germline ends.

The chain is built from TRBV9 and TRBJ2-3, with 7 bases identical to TRBD2. This CDR3 comprises 14 residues. Germline CDR1 and CDR2: SGDLS and YYNGEE. V was clipped by 4 bases and J by 2 bases; unmatched bases: 4. The DNA of the CDR3 is TGTGCCAGCAGCCCAGGGACTATCACAGATACGCAGTATTTT. Translation gives CASSPGTITDTQYF.

The rearrangement uses TRBV6-5 and TRBJ1-2; the D gene is possibly TRBD1 (6 bases). The V and J ends lost 0 bases and 8 bases respectively, with 16 bases between them. This CDR3 spans 15 amino acids. The germline V gene encodes CDR1 MNHEY and CDR2 SVGAGI. CDR3 coding DNA: TGTGCCAGCAGTTACTCGTTTGGGGGGGGCCGCGGCTACACCTTC. It encodes CASSYSFGGGRGYTF.

The chain combines TRBV19 with TRBJ2-5; TRBD1 might be the D (6 bases). The CDR3 sequence is 14 residues long. Trimming took 3 bases from V and 2 from J, leaving 10 bases between them. Germline V gene sequence: CDR1 LNHDA, CDR2 SQIVND (reference sequence). CDR3 in amino acids: CASSIDQGQETQYF. The CDR3, as DNA: TGTGCCAGTAGTATTGACCAGGGGCAAGAGACCCAGTACTTC.